Here is one T cell receptor (beta chain) with its context. What it binds is unknown. This record comes from a study of T cell repertoires in cytomegalovirus infection. The junction had 5 bases not matched to a gene; V was cut back by 6 bases and J by 2 bases. Germline CDR1 and CDR2: LNHNV and YYDKDF (reference sequence). The CDR3 contains 14 residues. TCRdb re-called the reads through MiXCR, storing one row per CDR3 protein. The sample yields about 400,000 distinct CDR3 sequences, nearly 35% seen once. The sequenced sample was cultured PBMCs, obtained from culture after CMV antigen stimulation. The receptor was derived from a human donor in good health (CMV status not recorded). Some clones in this sample may be carry-over from other donors' samples. The chain uses TRBV15 and TRBJ1-1, with 8 bases fitting TRBD1. This chain's CDR3 is CATRGTGENTEAFF. In DNA, the CDR3 is TGTGCCACCAGAGGGACAGGAGAAAACACTGAAGCTTTCTTT.